This is a list of T cell receptor beta chains from one sample in a study of long-term antiretroviral therapy in people with HIV. Repertoires were generated with immunoSEQ multiplex PCR, while TCRdb's copy carries only in-frame clones and drops some. The sample records tens of thousands of clones, 94% being singletons. The sequencing here drew on unsorted PBMCs, taken approximately 7.4 years after starting antiretroviral therapy. The origin of the receptors is a man aged 50 or older with HIV. CDR3s include the opening cysteine and the closing phenylalanine or tryptophan. The order of the fields is D gene, V gene, clone size, J gene, CDR3 protein, CDR3 DNA. A D gene is named only where the DNA matches it firmly. Clone size is given for some rows only: seen once, a few or many times, or a class if the clone is expanded.

.	TRBV19	.	TRBJ1-5	CASSDRRAVSNQPQHF	TGTGCCAGTAGTGATAGACGGGCGGTTAGCAATCAGCCCCAGCATTTT
TRBD2	TRBV27	.	TRBJ2-1	CASSSGTSDEQFF	TGTGCCAGCAGTTCCGGGACTAGCGATGAGCAGTTCTTC
TRBD2	TRBV5-4	.	TRBJ2-3	CASSRPGTSGDTQYF	TGTGCCAGCAGCCGTCCCGGGACTAGCGGGGATACGCAGTATTTT
TRBD1	TRBV7-2	.	TRBJ2-5	CASSPGTGKETQYF	TGTGCCAGCAGCCCCGGGACAGGAAAAGAGACCCAGTACTTC
TRBD1	TRBV15	.	TRBJ2-1	CATSSRDRGYNEQFF	TGTGCCACCAGCTCCCGGGACAGGGGATACAATGAGCAGTTCTTC
TRBD2	TRBV5-4	.	TRBJ2-1	CASGTWTSGGLYNEQFF	TGTGCCAGCGGAACATGGACTAGCGGGGGCCTCTACAATGAGCAGTTCTTC
.	TRBV10-2	once	TRBJ1-1	CASLSGTEAFF	TGCGCCAGCCTGTCGGGGACTGAAGCTTTCTTT
.	TRBV5-1	.	TRBJ1-2	CASRRDLNYGYTF	TGCGCCAGCAGAAGGGACCTTAACTATGGCTACACCTTC
.	TRBV13	.	TRBJ2-7	CASKNGYSSSYEQYF	TGTGCCAGCAAAAATGGGTACAGCTCCTCCTACGAGCAGTACTTC
.	TRBV2	.	TRBJ2-3	CATGQSGFTDTQYF	TGTGCCACCGGGCAGTCGGGGTTCACAGATACGCAGTATTTT
TRBD1	TRBV5-1	.	TRBJ2-7	CASSSGGTGAYEQYF	TGCGCCAGCAGCTCTGGGGGGACAGGAGCCTACGAGCAGTACTTC
.	TRBV28	.	TRBJ2-5	CASSLSPGQETQYF	TGTGCCAGCAGCCTATCACCGGGACAAGAGACCCAGTACTTC
.	TRBV27	.	TRBJ1-1	CASSGSMNTEAFF	TGTGCCAGCAGTGGATCGATGAACACTGAAGCTTTCTTT
.	TRBV20-1	once	TRBJ2-7	CSAPSDHEQYF	TGCAGCGCCCCCAGCGACCACGAGCAGTACTTC
TRBD1	TRBV5-1	.	TRBJ2-4	CASSFRQGVLAKNIQYF	TGCGCCAGCAGCTTCCGACAGGGTGTCCTAGCCAAAAACATTCAGTACTTC
.	TRBV28	.	TRBJ1-5	CASSLSTKPQHF	TGTGCCAGCAGTTTATCAACGAAGCCCCAGCATTTT
.	TRBV5-6	once	TRBJ2-7	CASSFQGGGYEQYF	TGTGCCAGCAGCTTCCAGGGAGGGGGTTACGAGCAGTACTTC
.	TRBV5-1	.	TRBJ1-5	CASSLEGDNQPQHF	TGCGCCAGCAGCTTAGAGGGGGACAATCAGCCCCAGCATTTT